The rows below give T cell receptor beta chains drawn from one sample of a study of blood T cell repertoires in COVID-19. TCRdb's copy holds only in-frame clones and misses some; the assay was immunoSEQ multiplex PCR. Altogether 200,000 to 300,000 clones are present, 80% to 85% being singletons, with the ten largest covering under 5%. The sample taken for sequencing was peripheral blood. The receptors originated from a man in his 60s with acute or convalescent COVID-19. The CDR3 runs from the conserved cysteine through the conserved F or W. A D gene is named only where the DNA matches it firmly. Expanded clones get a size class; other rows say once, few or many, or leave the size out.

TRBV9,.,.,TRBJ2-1,TGTGCCAGCAGCGTAGTATGGGGCTACGGAAATGAGCAGTTCTTC,CASSVVWGYGNEQFF
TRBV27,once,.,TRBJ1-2,TGTGCCAGCAGTTTATTGGGGGGGGATTTGGACTATGGCTACACCTTC,CASSLLGGDLDYGYTF
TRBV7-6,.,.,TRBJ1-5,TGTGCCAGCGCTGGGCAGGGTAACAATCAGCCCCAGCATTTT,CASAGQGNNQPQHF
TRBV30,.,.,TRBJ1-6,TGTGCCTATCAGACCGGGACTTCTGGCTTTAACCTCCACTTT,CAYQTGTSGFNLHF
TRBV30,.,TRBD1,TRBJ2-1,TGTGCCTGGAGCTCTTGGACAGGGGACGAGCAGTTCTTC,CAWSSWTGDEQFF
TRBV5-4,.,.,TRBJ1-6,TGTGCCAGCAGCCCCACGCAGACCGGACGGGGGAATTCACCCCTCCACTTT,CASSPTQTGRGNSPLHF
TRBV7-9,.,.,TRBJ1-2,TGTGCCAGCAGCTTATTGCAGGGGAAGGCTAATGGCTACACCTTC,CASSLLQGKANGYTF
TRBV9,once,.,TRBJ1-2,TGTGCCAGCAGCGTAGCCACTTCCGCGGATGGCTACACCTTC,CASSVATSADGYTF
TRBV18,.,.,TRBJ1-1,TGTGCCAGCTCACCACACGGGGGAACTGAAGCTTTCTTT,CASSPHGGTEAFF
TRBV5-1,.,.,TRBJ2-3,TGCGCCAGCAGCTTGCCTGATACTAGCACAGATACGCAGTATTTT,CASSLPDTSTDTQYF
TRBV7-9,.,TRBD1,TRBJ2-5,TGTGCCAGCAGCCCAAGACAGGGGGCATGGGAGACCCAGTACTTC,CASSPRQGAWETQYF
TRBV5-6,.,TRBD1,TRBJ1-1,TGTGCCAGCAGCTGGACAGGGTTAGGGGCTGAAGCTTTCTTT,CASSWTGLGAEAFF
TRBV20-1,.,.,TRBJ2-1,TGCAGTGCCGCTCGCGGGGCAGGGCAGTTCTTC,CSAARGAGQFF
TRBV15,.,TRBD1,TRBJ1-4,TGTGCCACCAGCAGAGAAACGGGACAGCGGGAAAAACTGTTTTTT,CATSRETGQREKLFF
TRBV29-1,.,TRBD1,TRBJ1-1,TGCAGCGTCCACAGGGGGCTGACTGAAGCTTTCTTT,CSVHRGLTEAFF
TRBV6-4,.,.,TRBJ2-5,TGTGCCAGCAGTGACGCCCGGGTTGAAGAGACCCAGTACTTC,CASSDARVEETQYF
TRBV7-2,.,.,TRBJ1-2,TGTGCCAGTAGTGGACAGAATAACTATGGCTACACCTTC,CASSGQNNYGYTF
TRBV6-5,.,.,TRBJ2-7,TGTGCCAGCAGTACCCCGACACTTCTGTACAAGCAGTACTTC,CASSTPTLLYKQYF